Each of the 31 T cell receptor beta chains below was sequenced from the same sample in a study of control samples from healthy donors and cancer patients. The repertoire was sequenced with immunoSEQ multiplex PCR; TCRdb's copy has only in-frame clones and lacks some. This sample has 130,000 to 150,000 clones; less than 90% occur once, and the top ten carry approximately 9.4%. The sequenced sample was blood. These receptors were obtained from a young woman in good health.

CDR3 coding DNA: TGTGCCAGCAGTTACGTGGAGGGAAGGACTGAAGCTTTCTTT. This translates into CASSYVEGRTEAFF. The rearrangement joins TRBV6-5 to TRBJ1-1; D remains unclear. V was cut by 2 bases and J by 5 bases, with 12 bases left in between. Germline V gene data show CDR1 as MNHEY and CDR2 as SVGAGI. This CDR3 region has 14 residues.

This chain links TRBV3-1 (or the pseudogene TRBV3-2) with TRBJ2-5; D is possibly TRBD2 (6 bases). Per germline, CDR1 LGHDT and CDR2 YNNKEL (reference sequence). The CDR3 covers 15 residues. V lost 3 bases, J lost 0 bases, and 11 bases lay in between. CDR3 bases: TGTGCCAGCAGCCAGCTCGGGGGAAACCAAGAGACCCAGTACTTC. This translates into CASSQLGGNQETQYF.

The gene calls are TRBV7-9 and TRBJ2-1, with D tentatively TRBD1 (6 bases). The germline gives CDR1 SEHNR, CDR2 FQNEAQ (reference sequence). The germline V and J ends were trimmed by 0 bases and 1 base, with 13 bases remaining between them. The CDR3 consists of 17 residues. CDR3 sequence (DNA): TGTGCCAGCAGCTTAGCGGGGACACAGAATTCCTACAATGAGCAGTTCTTC. It encodes CASSLAGTQNSYNEQFF.

The rearrangement joins TRBV7-8 to TRBJ1-2; 7 bases are a match to TRBD1. V shed 5 bases, J shed 10 bases, and the junction held 13 bases outside the gene matches. The CDR3 is made up of 14 amino acids. The germline gives CDR1 SGHVS, CDR2 FQNEAQ. The CDR3 protein is CASSPTTGTVAYTF. CDR3 bases: TGTGCCAGCAGCCCAACAACAGGGACAGTCGCCTACACCTTC.

The chain's CDR3 is CASSWGDRAYYGYTF. The CDR3 coding sequence is TGTGCCAGCAGCTGGGGGGACAGGGCTTACTATGGCTACACCTTC. The gene calls are TRBV5-6 and TRBJ1-2; 9 bases map to TRBD1. V gave up 3 bases and J gave up 3 bases; unmatched junction bases: 6. CDR3 length equals 15 residues. CDR1 and CDR2 (germline): SGHDT, YYEEEE. Full variable domain (outside the CDR3, taken from reference TRBV5-6 and TRBJ1-2): DAGVTQSPTHLIKTRGQQVTLRCSPKSGHDTVSWYQQALGQGPQFIFQYYEEEERQRGNFPDRFSGHQFPNYSSELNVNALLLGDSALYLCASSWGDRAYYGYTFGSGTRLTVV.

The V gene is TRBV15, the J gene TRBJ1-5; D might be TRBD1 (5 bases). V was shortened by 3 bases and J by 0 bases, with 12 bases between the two germline ends. The germline V gene has CDR1 LNHNV and CDR2 YYDKDF (reference sequence). This CDR3 has 16 residues. The CDR3 spells CATSSDRPYSNQPQHF. CDR3 DNA sequence: TGTGCCACCAGCAGCGACAGACCCTATAGCAATCAGCCCCAGCATTTT.

The J gene is TRBJ1-1, the V gene TRBV14; the D is unclear. The V gene lost 2 bases and the J gene lost 4 bases, with 2 bases spanning the gap. CDR1 and CDR2 (germline): SGHDN, FVKESK. This CDR3 has 11 amino acids. CDR3 in amino acids: CASSQSTEAFF. For the CDR3, the DNA is TGTGCCAGCAGCCAAAGCACTGAAGCTTTCTTT.

The chain employs TRBV5-1 and TRBJ1-6; D gene uncertain. V was clipped by 0 bases and J by 1 base, with 17 bases between them. The germline CDR1 and CDR2 sequences are SGHRS and YFSETQ. The CDR3 has 19 residues. CDR3 in amino acids: CASSLEKTPTWSYNSPLHF. The CDR3 DNA reads as TGCGCCAGCAGCTTGGAAAAGACCCCGACGTGGTCCTATAATTCACCCCTCCACTTT.

J is TRBJ1-3 and V is TRBV30; unclear D gene. Trimming left V 4 bases short and J 4 bases short, with 11 bases between. Germline V lookup: CDR1 GTSNPN, CDR2 SVGIG (reference sequence). The CDR3 loop spans 13 amino acids. The CDR3 sequence: CAWIRPGGNTIYF. The CDR3 coding sequence is TGTGCCTGGATTCGGCCGGGGGGAAACACCATATATTTT.

In nucleotides, the CDR3 is TGTGCCAGCAGCCCTAGCGGGAGAAGGGATGAGCAGTTCTTC. This encodes CASSPSGRRDEQFF. The chain joins TRBV11-1 to TRBJ2-1, with 10 nucleotides matching TRBD2. The CDR3 runs 14 residues. The germline V gene has CDR1 SGHAT and CDR2 FQDESV (reference sequence). V lost 5 bases and J lost 8; bases outside the gene matches: 6.

V gene TRBV29-1 combines with J gene TRBJ2-3; perhaps TRBD2 as D (7 bases). Germline CDR1 is SQVTM and CDR2 is ANQGSEA. With 2 bases removed from V and 6 bases from J, the gap between germline ends came to 12 bases. The CDR3 sequence is 13 residues long. DNA for the CDR3: TGCAGCGTTGAACGGGGGGCAATGGATACGCAGTATTTT. Amino acids: CSVERGAMDTQYF.

This clone was observed once. The CDR3 region has the DNA TGTGCCTGGAGTATACAGGGCAACTATGGCTACACCTTC. Its protein product is CAWSIQGNYGYTF. The chain uses TRBV30 and TRBJ1-2; TRBD1 is a possible D gene (6 bases). CDR1 and CDR2 from the germline V gene are GTSNPN and SVGIG (reference sequence). The V gene lost 2 bases and the J gene lost 2 bases, with 9 bases spanning the gap. The CDR3 consists of 13 residues.

The genes are TRBV5-1 and TRBJ2-1; D not certain. The CDR3 is 14 amino acids. The V gene lost 3 bases and the J gene lost 2 bases, with 9 bases spanning the gap. The germline V gene encodes CDR1 SGHRS and CDR2 YFSETQ. The CDR3 spells CASSWLPTYNEQFF. The CDR3 bases are TGCGCCAGCAGCTGGCTACCGACCTACAATGAGCAGTTCTTC.

The chain links TRBV6-4 to TRBJ2-2; 7 positions match TRBD1. The CDR3 has 16 amino acids. The V segment lost 4 bases and the J segment 4 bases; nucleotides outside the gene matches: 9. Germline V gene lookup returns CDR1 MRHNA and CDR2 SNTAGT. CDR3 in amino acids: CASSGQPGGSTGELFF. As DNA, the CDR3 is TGTGCCAGCAGTGGACAGCCAGGGGGTAGCACCGGGGAGCTGTTTTTT.

This clone appeared a single time. The CDR3 region is CATSDFSSGGETQYF. CDR3 nucleotide sequence: TGTGCCACCAGTGATTTTTCTTCGGGGGGAGAGACCCAGTACTTC. This chain connects TRBV24-1 to TRBJ2-5, with 7 bases lining up with TRBD2. The CDR3 covers 15 residues. Looked up from germline, CDR1 is KGHDR and CDR2 is SFDVKD. J gave up 4 bases and V 1 base, and 5 bases lay outside the gene matches.

This sequence joins TRBV30 and TRBJ2-3; D is ambiguous. The CDR3 sequence is 11 residues long. Deletions cut 0 bases from V and 6 bases from J, with 4 bases between. Germline CDR1 and CDR2: GTSNPN and SVGIG (reference sequence). The CDR3 region is CAWSVDDTQYF. The CDR3 DNA sequence: TGTGCCTGGAGTGTAGATGATACGCAGTATTTT.

J is TRBJ1-1 and V is TRBV3-1 (or the pseudogene TRBV3-2); no reliable D call. Germline V gene data show CDR1 as LGHDT and CDR2 as YNNKEL (reference sequence). The CDR3 extends over 14 amino acids. V lost 3 bases, J lost 1 base, and 9 bases lay in between. Written as DNA, the CDR3 is TGTGCCAGCAGCCAGGACTTAGAGAACACTGAAGCTTTCTTT. Encoded protein: CASSQDLENTEAFF.

The J gene is TRBJ2-1, the V gene TRBV9, with D hard to call. CDR1 and CDR2 (germline): SGDLS, YYNGEE. CDR3 length: 13 residues. V was pared by 1 base and J by 4 bases, with 6 bases between. The CDR3: CASSVSDYNEQFF. In nucleotides, the CDR3 is TGTGCCAGCAGCGTAAGTGATTACAATGAGCAGTTCTTC.

The chain couples TRBV19 to TRBJ1-2; no reliable D call. The germline V and J ends were trimmed by 7 bases and 7 bases, with 22 bases remaining between them. CDR1 and CDR2 (germline): LNHDA, SQIVND (reference sequence). The CDR3 extends over 15 amino acids. In nucleotides, the CDR3 is TGTGCCAGTAATCCACGGACCGTCGGAGGACTTGGCTACACCTTC. It specifies CASNPRTVGGLGYTF.

The rearrangement joins TRBV28 to TRBJ1-5; D gene uncertain. Trimming cost V 11 bases and J 0 bases, with 5 bases left between them. Germline V lookup: CDR1 MDHEN, CDR2 SYDVKM. This CDR3 spans 11 amino acids. CDR3: CAASSNQPQHF. The CDR3 DNA is TGTGCCGCCAGTAGCAATCAGCCCCAGCATTTT.

The rearrangement uses TRBV27 and TRBJ2-3; D is tentatively TRBD1 or TRBD2 (5 bases each). The ends were cut back, 5 bases at V and 0 bases at J, with 15 bases in the middle. CDR3 length: 16 amino acids. Germline V lookup: CDR1 MNHEY, CDR2 SMNVEV (reference sequence). As DNA, the CDR3 is TGTGCCAGCAGTCGCCGGGACCCCGCTAGCACAGATACGCAGTATTTT. This translates into CASSRRDPASTDTQYF.

V usage is TRBV3-1 (or the pseudogene TRBV3-2) and J usage is TRBJ1-3, with D uncertain. The length of the CDR3 is 15 residues. Germline V gives CDR1 LGHDT, CDR2 YNNKEL (reference sequence). Trimming took 0 bases from V and 0 from J, leaving 6 bases between them. Written as DNA, the CDR3 is TGTGCCAGCAGCCAAGATCGCGTCTCTGGAAACACCATATATTTT. Translation gives CASSQDRVSGNTIYF.

Only one count was recorded for this clone. The CDR3 DNA sequence: TGCGCCAGCAGCTTGGTGCCTAGCGGGTCCGCGAACACCGGGGAGCTGTTTTTT. Its translation is CASSLVPSGSANTGELFF. The chain recombines TRBV5-1 with TRBJ2-2; TRBD2 aligns across 8 bases. V was clipped by 0 bases and J by 0 bases; unmatched bases: 7. The CDR3 spans 18 residues. In germline, CDR1 is SGHRS, CDR2 YFSETQ. Based on the CDR3 plus reference TRBV5-1 and TRBJ2-2, the full variable domain is KAGVTQTPRYLIKTRGQQVTLSCSPISGHRSVSWYQQTPGQGLQFLFEYFSETQRNKGNFPGRFSGRQFSNSRSEMNVSTLELGDSALYLCASSLVPSGSANTGELFFGEGSRLTVL.

As concerns this clone: One end of the junction fails to match germline, which may point to a read error. The chain employs TRBV4-1 and TRBJ2-1, with 13 bases that match TRBD2. Germline V lookup: CDR1 MGHRA, CDR2 YSYEKL. This CDR3 is built from 14 residues. DNA for the CDR3: TGCGCCAGCAGCCAAGAGGGACTAGCGGGAAACCGGGTCTTC. This codes for CASSQEGLAGNRVF.

This clone was seen just once. The gene calls are TRBV7-8 and TRBJ2-4, with 7 bases that match TRBD1. J was trimmed by 5 bases and V by 5 bases; bases with no gene match: 6. The CDR3 has 14 amino acids. Germline V gene data show CDR1 as SGHVS and CDR2 as FQNEAQ. This CDR3 is CASSRTGAQNIQYF. CDR3 nucleotides: TGTGCCAGCAGCCGAACAGGGGCCCAAAACATTCAGTACTTC.

The J gene is TRBJ1-1, the V gene TRBV29-1, with D hard to call. Germline V gene lookup returns CDR1 SQVTM and CDR2 ANQGSEA. The CDR3 extends over 14 amino acids. V dropped 4 bases and J dropped 6 bases, with 18 bases sitting between them. CDR3 nucleotide sequence: TGCAGCGTTGTTCCCGTACTGCTTGGGGCTGAAGCTTTCTTT. Translation gives CSVVPVLLGAEAFF. The variable domain in full, with the rest retrieved from reference TRBV29-1 and TRBJ1-1, is SAVISQKPSRDICQRGTSLTIQCQVDSQVTMMFWYRQQPGQSLTLIATANQGSEATYESGFVIDKFPISRPNLTFSTLTVSNMSPEDSSIYLCSVVPVLLGAEAFFGQGTRLTVV.

The rearrangement uses TRBV6-5 and TRBJ1-6; D is perhaps TRBD1 (6 bases). CDR1 and CDR2 from the germline V gene are MNHEY and SVGAGI. This CDR3 spans 15 amino acids. The V gene lost 2 bases and the J gene lost 8 bases, with 13 bases spanning the gap. CDR3 in amino acids: CASSYNPGVDSPLHF. The DNA of the CDR3 is TGTGCCAGCAGTTACAACCCAGGGGTAGATTCACCCCTCCACTTT.

This clone has only one observation. V usage is TRBV5-4 and J usage is TRBJ1-2; TRBD1 is a possible D gene (6 bases). CDR3 size: 13 residues. V lost 3 bases to trimming and J lost 4 bases, with 10 bases between them. Germline V lookup: CDR1 SGHNT, CDR2 YYREEE (reference sequence). This CDR3 reads CASSSEDSYGYTF. CDR3 nucleotide sequence: TGTGCCAGCAGCTCCGAGGACAGCTATGGCTACACCTTC. Variable domain in full (rest from reference TRBV5-4 and TRBJ1-2): ETGVTQSPTHLIKTRGQQVTLRCSSQSGHNTVSWYQQALGQGPQFIFQYYREEENGRGNFPPRFSGLQFPNYSSELNVNALELDDSALYLCASSSEDSYGYTFGSGTRLTVV.

This clone was detected only once. This chain connects TRBV14 to TRBJ2-7; D unresolved. The CDR3 loop spans 14 amino acids. Trimming stripped 3 bases from V and 5 bases from J, with 14 bases between. CDR1 and CDR2 (germline): SGHDN, FVKESK. The CDR3 DNA follows: TGTGCCAGCAGCCAGTTCGCCCCCAGCGACGAGCAGTACTTC. It specifies CASSQFAPSDEQYF.

The gene calls are TRBV30 and TRBJ1-3; tentative D call: TRBD1 (6 bases). The CDR3 spans 16 residues. Looked up from germline, CDR1 is GTSNPN and CDR2 is SVGIG (reference sequence). The V end was cut by 5 bases, the J end by 1 base, with 18 bases between. The CDR3 DNA reads as TGTGCCTGGGTCGACTATGGCAGGGGATCTGGAAACACCATATATTTT. It translates to CAWVDYGRGSGNTIYF.

The J gene is TRBJ1-2, the V gene TRBV18, with 9 bases aligning to TRBD1. Germline V CDR1 and CDR2: KGHSH, LQKENI. The CDR3 runs 15 residues. V lost 6 bases, J lost 4 bases, and 9 bases stayed unmatched. Here the CDR3 DNA reads TGTGCCAGCTCCCCGGTAAAGACAGGGGGCTATGGCTACACCTTC. This codes for CASSPVKTGGYGYTF.